The entry below gives a single T cell receptor beta chain sequence along with its context. It lacks a known antigen. No base-level quality is on record; no much larger clone is a single base apart. The data derive from a study of PD-L1 blockade in urothelial cancer (dated by TCRdb to about 2017). Concerning the study at large: Therapy was started at some point between 2012 and 2014 for all patients, and atezolizumab 1,200 mg was administered intravenously every 3 weeks. Some 30 patients had pretreatment blood TCR-seq, about 24 had at least one posttreatment blood collection, and about 24 had tumor TCR-seq. TCR sequencing covered pretreatment tumor samples and matched, serially collected peripheral blood taken before and after atezolizumab treatment. Durable clinical benefit was achieved by nine patients but not by the remaining 20. Progression-free survival longer than 6 months counted as durable clinical benefit, and TCR features were additionally tested against both progression-free and overall survival. About nine tenths of the roughly 29 patients were males with bladder-origin urothelial cancer, and 18 of 29 reported a prior smoking history. Blood samples were analyzed at 3 weeks after treatment start (second dose) and at 6 weeks after treatment start. Blood samples gave median yields of around 150,000 T cells and 82,636 unique TCRs, along with a median clonality of roughly 0.08. An exploratory multi-omic analysis was conducted of the somatic, immune and clinical correlates of response to PD-L1 blockade with atezolizumab in urothelial cancer. Patients had an ECOG performance status of 0 or 1 and had received between 0 and 3 prior chemotherapy regimens. In the same patients who had TCR sequencing, pretreatment tumors also underwent whole exome sequencing and RNA sequencing.

Results and caveats for the whole study, not just this receptor: At 3 weeks after the start of treatment, tumor-associated TCR clones in peripheral blood had expanded more in patients with durable benefit (n of about 22, p = 0.022). Improved progression-free and overall survival was found to be associated with pretreatment peripheral blood TCR clonality below the median. Because the sample size was small (n of about 30) and many exploratory analyses were performed, the results are intended to be hypothesis-generating.

CDR1 and CDR2, looked up from the germline V gene, are SGHVS and FNYEAQ. The CDR3, cysteine through phenylalanine, is 13 amino acids long. Left in the record is the CDR3 DNA by itself, 39 bases read in frame from the first base. Deletion took 5 bases off V and 10 bases off J, with a span of 15 bases between the germline ends. What this sample's time point label stands for: peripheral blood 6 weeks after treatment start. A cohort of approximately 31 patients with locally advanced or metastatic urothelial carcinoma, treated at Memorial Sloan Kettering on a trial protocol, was included. Peripheral blood mononuclear cells were collected from each patient pretreatment and during treatment, giving between 1 and 8 total time points per patient. The Qiagen DNeasy Blood extraction kit was used to purify genomic DNA from total PBMCs and tumor samples. PBMCs were collected pretreatment and during treatment, and were isolated and stored as previously described.

Synthetic TCR analog templates were spiked into each PCR to estimate absolute template abundance from read counts. The immunoSEQ assay used bias-controlled V and J gene primers to amplify TCRbeta CDR3 regions from genomic DNA. Rearranged TCRbeta segments were sequenced at approximately 20X coverage. From the authors' description of their analysis: Clustering was used to correct sequencing errors, and CDR3s were annotated against IMGT to assign V, D and J genes. Only productive TCRbeta rearrangements were used in downstream analyses, excluding out-of-frame or stop-codon sequences. To compute clonality, Shannon entropy was normalized by the log of the number of unique productive sequences and then subtracted from one. Fisher's exact test with Benjamini-Hochberg correction, at a threshold of adjusted p below 0.01, was used to find clones that differed between time points or between blood and tumor. Here the immuneACCESS table is served through TCRdb, limited to in-frame sequences with V and J called. Missing clones are a known gap in these copies; in checked studies unresolved V genes cover under half, and the rest lacks a known reason. V and J calls and clone size follow that table, whereas D and trimming were derived from the DNA. The sample has 40,000 to 55,000 clones on record, approximately 86% of them singletons. More than 9% of the sample belongs to the ten largest clones.

The sequence came from a man aged 55 to 70 with urothelial cancer. The sequencing here drew on PBMCs, taken around atezolizumab (anti-PD-L1) treatment. Recombination connected TRBV7-6 to TRBJ1-3; confidence is insufficient to name the D gene. The CDR3 has the sequence CASSPYGTGTIYF. The nucleotide sequence reads TGTGCCAGCAGCCCCTATGGAACGGGGACCATATATTTT.